The 26 T cell receptor beta chains listed next were all sequenced from one sample in a study of T cells in narcolepsy (dated by TCRdb to the late 2010s). Receptors were amplified or captured by the immunoSEQ multiplex PCR assay. Drawn from immuneACCESS, this table holds only the in-frame rearrangements with V and J called that TCRdb kept. Clones are partly lost; checked studies trace under half to an unresolved V gene and leave the rest unexplained. Across this sample there are 25,000 to 35,000 clones, with 75% to 85% seen only once. The ten biggest clones cover around 7.2% of the sample. Sequencing was carried out using memory (CD45RA-) CD4+ T cells from blood. The cell subset or site tag for this specimen amounts to: memory T cells sorted ex vivo from peripheral blood. The receptors were gathered from a human donor in good health.

This clone came up once. This chain joins TRBV25-1 and TRBJ2-7, with TRBD1 matching over 9 bases. The CDR3 totals 15 residues. Trimming cost V 4 bases and J 2 bases; bases outside gene matches: 6. Germline CDR1 is MGHDK and CDR2 is SYGVNS. The CDR3 is CASSGGQGSTYEQYF. DNA for the CDR3: TGTGCCAGCAGTGGCGGACAGGGGTCAACCTACGAGCAGTACTTC.

The rearrangement joins TRBV19 to TRBJ1-2, with 10 nucleotides matching TRBD1. The CDR3 totals 15 residues. Germline-derived CDR1 and CDR2 are LNHDA and SQIVND (reference sequence). V shed 4 bases, J shed 6 bases, and the junction held 8 bases outside the gene matches. CDR3 in DNA: TGTGCCAGTAGTACTCGCCGGGACAGGGGAGATGGCTACACCTTC. It is translated as CASSTRRDRGDGYTF.

V gene TRBV5-4 combines with J gene TRBJ1-4, with 10 bases matching TRBD1. The CDR3 loop spans 16 amino acids. The ends lost 4 bases at V and 6 bases at J; junction bases unmatched: 9. From germline, CDR1 is SGHNT and CDR2 YYREEE (reference sequence). This chain's CDR3 is CASSPEGGQGYEKLFF. The CDR3 DNA follows: TGTGCCAGCAGCCCGGAGGGGGGACAGGGGTATGAAAAACTGTTTTTT.

V usage is TRBV27 and J usage is TRBJ2-7; 9 nucleotides agree with TRBD1. V gave up 6 bases and J gave up 10 bases; unmatched junction bases: 16. Looked up from germline, CDR1 is MNHEY and CDR2 is SMNVEV (reference sequence). The CDR3 is 15 amino acids. The CDR3 coding sequence is TGTGCCAGCAGAGCCGGACAGGGGACAGGGAGTATTCAGTACTTC. Protein sequence: CASRAGQGTGSIQYF.

CDR3: CASSPEEGYEQYF. The CDR3 region has the DNA TGTGCCAGCAGCCCTGAGGAGGGCTACGAGCAGTACTTC. This chain joins TRBV9 and TRBJ2-7, with TRBD2 as a possible D gene (6 bases). The CDR3 covers 13 residues. Looked up from germline, CDR1 is SGDLS and CDR2 is YYNGEE. With 4 bases removed from V and 3 bases from J, the gap between germline ends came to 11 bases.

The chain links TRBV6-5 to TRBJ1-1, with D maybe TRBD1 (6 bases). V was cut by 3 bases and J by 6 bases, with 11 bases left in between. This CDR3 region has 13 residues. Per the germline V gene, CDR1 is MNHEY and CDR2 is SVGAGI. The CDR3 is CASSYRTAAEAFF. CDR3 in DNA: TGTGCCAGCAGTTATCGGACAGCGGCTGAAGCTTTCTTT.

In its sample, this clone was seen once. The chain has TRBV5-1 and TRBJ2-5; D may be TRBD1 or TRBD2 (5 bases each). V was shortened by 2 bases and J by 2 bases, with 16 bases between the two germline ends. This CDR3 is 16 amino acids long. CDR1 SGHRS and CDR2 YFSETQ come from the germline V gene. The CDR3 reads CASSFFPPGPQETQYF. CDR3 coding DNA: TGCGCCAGCAGCTTTTTTCCCCCGGGACCGCAAGAGACCCAGTACTTC.

In this sample, this clone turned up once. V usage is TRBV5-4 and J usage is TRBJ2-5; 10 nucleotides match TRBD1. The CDR3 has 14 amino acids. The J segment lost 5 bases and the V segment lost 6 bases, leaving 7 bases of the junction unmatched. Germline V CDR1 and CDR2: SGHNT, YYREEE (reference sequence). The CDR3: CASKRDRGSETQYF. Here the CDR3 DNA reads TGTGCCAGCAAAAGGGACAGGGGTTCGGAGACCCAGTACTTC.

The chain uses TRBV9 and TRBJ1-6, with D possibly being TRBD1 (5 bases). The CDR3 length is 14 residues. Trimming pared 4 bases from V and 10 bases from J, leaving 15 bases between. Germline V lookup: CDR1 SGDLS, CDR2 YYNGEE. The CDR3 region is CASSPSGGKSPLHF. The CDR3, as DNA: TGTGCCAGCAGCCCCTCCGGGGGGAAATCACCCCTCCACTTT.

CDR3 DNA sequence: TGTGCCAGCAGTTCCCCACCACCGGTGGGGACAGATACGCAGTATTTT. It yields the protein CASSSPPPVGTDTQYF. The chain combines TRBV2 with TRBJ2-3; D not resolved. Germline lookup yields CDR1 SNHLY and CDR2 FYNNEI. V was shortened by 5 bases and J by 3 bases, with 18 bases between the two germline ends. This CDR3 is built from 16 residues.

This clone was detected a few times. The V and J genes are TRBV2 and TRBJ1-1, with a possible D match to TRBD1 (6 bases). Per germline, CDR1 SNHLY and CDR2 FYNNEI. There are 14 residues in the CDR3. V was cut by 5 bases and J by 5 bases, with 15 bases left in between. CDR3 DNA sequence: TGTGCCAGCAGTCCTGACAGGCTCGCAACTGAAGCTTTCTTT. The encoded protein is CASSPDRLATEAFF. The full variable domain, with the rest looked up from reference TRBV2 and TRBJ1-1, is EPEVTQTPSHQVTQMGQEVILRCVPISNHLYFYWYRQILGQKVEFLVSFYNNEISEKSEIFDDQFSVERPDGSNFTLKIRSTKLEDSAMYFCASSPDRLATEAFFGQGTRLTVV.

The gene calls are TRBV18 and TRBJ2-5, with 8 bases that match TRBD1. The length of the CDR3 is 14 residues. From germline, CDR1 is KGHSH and CDR2 LQKENI. V was pared by 3 bases and J by 5 bases, with 5 bases of the junction left unmatched. The CDR3 bases are TGTGCCAGCTCACCCCTGGACAGGGCTGAGACCCAGTACTTC. As protein: CASSPLDRAETQYF.

The V call is TRBV5-6, the J call TRBJ1-6, with 8 nucleotides matching TRBD1. CDR3 length: 14 residues. CDR1 is SGHDT and CDR2 is YYEEEE in the germline V gene. The junction had 6 bases not matched to a gene; V was cut back by 3 bases and J by 10 bases. DNA for the CDR3: TGTGCCAGCAGCTGGACAGGGCGAAACTCACCCCTCCACTTT. Residues: CASSWTGRNSPLHF.

The chain couples TRBV28 to TRBJ2-7, with TRBD2 matching over 7 bases. Trimming at V came to 6 bases and at J to 4 bases, leaving 15 bases not matched to a gene. Germline V lookup: CDR1 MDHEN, CDR2 SYDVKM. The CDR3 runs 16 residues. CDR3 sequence (DNA): TGTGCCAGCAGGATTGGGGGGTTTAGCGGGCCGTACGAGCAGTACTTC. It codes for CASRIGGFSGPYEQYF.

The V call is TRBV28, the J call TRBJ1-3, with D perhaps TRBD1 (5 bases). V was cut by 3 bases and J by 0 bases, with 12 bases left in between. In germline, CDR1 is MDHEN, CDR2 SYDVKM. The CDR3 covers 16 residues. CDR3 in DNA: TGTGCCAGCAGTTTTAGGGGCGGGGGCTCTGGAAACACCATATATTTT. Residues: CASSFRGGGSGNTIYF.

The J gene is TRBJ1-1, the V gene TRBV6-5; weak D call: TRBD1 (5 bases). This CDR3 is 12 amino acids long. V was trimmed by 4 bases and J by 8 bases, leaving 11 bases between them. The V gene's germline CDR1 is MNHEY and CDR2 SVGAGI. The CDR3 spells CASSFGAGEAFF. CDR3 nucleotides: TGTGCCAGCAGTTTCGGGGCGGGAGAAGCTTTCTTT.

This chain joins TRBV10-3 and TRBJ2-1, with TRBD2 matching over 7 bases. The V gene end was trimmed by 0 bases and the J gene end by 8 bases; junction bases not matched to a gene: 7. The CDR3 spans 15 residues. Germline V CDR1 and CDR2: ENHRY, SYGVKD. Here the CDR3 reads CAISESGGDGDEQFF. Written as DNA, the CDR3 is TGTGCCATCAGTGAGTCGGGAGGGGACGGGGATGAGCAGTTCTTC.

The chain employs TRBV18 and TRBJ2-3; 14 nucleotides match TRBD2. CDR3 size: 18 residues. J lost 5 bases, V lost 3 bases, and 10 bases had no gene match. Germline-derived CDR1 and CDR2 are KGHSH and LQKENI. CDR3 protein: CASSPLTSGRASIDTQYF. The CDR3 region has the DNA TGTGCCAGCTCACCTTTGACTAGCGGGAGGGCCTCAATAGATACGCAGTATTTT.

J is TRBJ1-3 and V is TRBV7-8; a possible D gene is TRBD1 (5 bases). This CDR3 contains 19 residues. Deletions cut 1 base from V and 1 base from J, with 20 bases between. Germline CDR1 reads SGHVS; CDR2 reads FQNEAQ. CDR3: CASSLDVESAGYSGNTIYF. For the CDR3, the DNA is TGTGCCAGCAGCTTAGACGTAGAGTCGGCAGGGTATTCTGGAAACACCATATATTTT.

The chain combines TRBV10-1 with TRBJ1-1; D gene ambiguous. CDR1 and CDR2 from the germline V gene are WNHNN and SYGVQD (reference sequence). This CDR3 contains 14 residues. The V gene lost 2 bases and the J gene lost 7 bases, with 14 bases spanning the gap. CDR3: CASSEDPIGSEAFF. In DNA form, the CDR3 reads TGCGCCAGCAGTGAGGACCCAATCGGGAGTGAAGCTTTCTTT.

The chain has TRBV6-1 and TRBJ2-5; D ambiguous. The CDR3 is 13 amino acids. CDR1 is MNHNS, CDR2 SASEGT, per germline. The V end lost 6 bases, the J end lost 2 bases, and 10 bases lay between the germline ends. This chain's CDR3 is CASRFSQQETQYF. The CDR3 DNA reads TGTGCCAGCAGGTTCTCACAGCAAGAGACCCAGTACTTC.

The chain is built from TRBV25-1 and TRBJ2-3; tentatively, D is TRBD1 (5 bases). Trimming pared 5 bases from V and 3 bases from J, leaving 9 bases between. Germline CDR1 and CDR2: MGHDK and SYGVNS. The CDR3 totals 13 residues. CDR3 loop: CASSKGVTDTQYF. CDR3 DNA sequence: TGTGCCAGCAGTAAAGGGGTTACAGATACGCAGTATTTT.

As DNA, the CDR3 is TGTGCCAGCAGCTTATTGGAAGATACGCAGTATTTT. Its protein is CASSLLEDTQYF. This chain joins TRBV7-9 and TRBJ2-3; no definite D call. This CDR3 is built from 12 residues. CDR1 is SEHNR, CDR2 FQNEAQ, per germline (reference sequence). Trimming stripped 2 bases from V and 5 bases from J, with 5 bases between.

The rearrangement joins TRBV6-1 to TRBJ2-7, with D hard to call. Trimming removed 4 bases at V and 6 bases at J, with 16 bases between. The CDR3 runs 14 residues. Germline values: CDR1 MNHNS, CDR2 SASEGT. The CDR3 spells CASSGWEITSEQYF. For the CDR3, the DNA is TGTGCCAGCAGTGGCTGGGAAATCACGTCCGAGCAGTACTTC.

V usage is TRBV7-9 and J usage is TRBJ2-7; D may be TRBD2 (5 bases). V lost 3 bases to trimming and J lost 4 bases, with 13 bases between them. CDR3 length equals 14 residues. Germline V gives CDR1 SEHNR, CDR2 FQNEAQ (reference sequence). The CDR3 reads CASSFNRESYEQYF. The CDR3 DNA reads TGTGCCAGCAGCTTTAATCGGGAATCGTACGAGCAGTACTTC.

This chain's CDR3 is CASSLGLGQGSYNEQFF. CDR3 in DNA: TGTGCCAGCAGCTTGGGACTGGGGCAGGGATCCTACAATGAGCAGTTCTTC. The chain is built from TRBV5-6 and TRBJ2-1; a weak D match, TRBD1 (5 bases). Germline CDR1 and CDR2: SGHDT and YYEEEE. The CDR3 is 17 residues long. Trimming removed 0 bases from V and 1 base from J, with 14 bases in between.